A selection of T cell receptor beta chains follows, all from one sample in a study of T-cell reconstitution after alpha-beta-depleted transplantation in children. MiXCR was run by TCRdb on the PCR reads, yielding one entry per CDR3 protein. Of some 200,000 distinct CDR3 sequences in the sample, 9.7% were seen once. This specimen consisted of PBMCs from the stem cell graft donor, obtained from the stem cell graft. The origin of the receptors is a human donor who donated a stem cell graft to a child with SCID. CDR3s include the opening cysteine and the closing phenylalanine or tryptophan. The size entry is marked missing in some rows and otherwise reads once, few, many or a size class.

TRBV6-5	16	TRBJ1-3	many	CASSYRRDTSGNTIYF
TRBV18	15	TRBJ1-5	-	CASSPEVHGNQPQHF
TRBV7-9	15	TRBJ2-7	many	CASSSPDTHSYEQYF
TRBV10-2	15	TRBJ2-7	many	CASSPREPGSYEQYF
TRBV28	17	TRBJ2-7	many	CASSLWGNTRKRLEQYF
TRBV5-1	18	TRBJ2-1	many	CASSLGLAGMSSYNEQFF
TRBV7-6	16	TRBJ2-7	many	CASSLGTGLSSYEQYF
TRBV5-1	12	TRBJ2-5	many	CASSLAGETQYF
TRBV5-1	14	TRBJ2-2	many	CASSLGTGSGELFF
TRBV28	15	TRBJ2-6	-	CASRPSSSGANVLAF
TRBV18	15	TRBJ2-7	many	CASSPTSGGSYEQYF
TRBV11-2	14	TRBJ1-1	many	CASSYSKMNTEAFF
TRBV25-1	16	TRBJ2-3	-	CASSEGQGLGTDTQYF
TRBV5-1	15	TRBJ2-2	many	CASSLSDRNTGELFF
TRBV27	15	TRBJ2-4	many	CASSLSGGGADIQYF
TRBV20-1	15	TRBJ1-1	many	CSAKTPPGSNTEAFF
TRBV28	13	TRBJ2-7	many	CASSSGQSYEQYF
TRBV3-1	15	TRBJ2-2	many	CASSQRGLTTGELFF
TRBV6-5	15	TRBJ2-1	many	CASSYTALDYNEQFF
TRBV24-1	14	TRBJ1-1	-	CATSGTQGGTEAFF
TRBV6-2/TRBV6-3	15	TRBJ1-5	many	CASSRDREGNQPQHF
TRBV20-1	15	TRBJ2-1	few	CSATDWTSSYNEQFF
TRBV4-3	17	TRBJ2-2	few	CASSQDPTGSRAGELFF
TRBV28	16	TRBJ1-2	many	CASSLDSLLELNGYTF
TRBV5-5	13	TRBJ2-7	many	CASSLGLGYEQYF
TRBV5-1	17	TRBJ1-2	many	CASSLVKDSGSIYGYTF
TRBV12-2	16	TRBJ1-5	-	CASRLAINSSNQPQHF
TRBV27	14	TRBJ2-1	-	CASDPTISGDEQFF
TRBV7-2	17	TRBJ2-6	few	CASSRGGGGVGANVLTF
TRBV27	17	TRBJ2-5	many	CASSFFPGTEYKETQYF
TRBV5-5	14	TRBJ2-3	-	CASSLVQPGDTQYF
TRBV7-2	17	TRBJ2-3	many	CASSLAPGHLVTDTQYF
TRBV7-3	15	TRBJ2-1	many	CASSLAGGYYNEQFF
TRBV7-2	15	TRBJ2-7	many	CASSPQPLRSYEQYF
TRBV12-3/TRBV12-4	15	TRBJ1-6	few	CASSLWAGNNSPLHF
TRBV5-6	12	TRBJ1-5	few	CASILLRQPQHF
TRBV5-1	17	TRBJ2-7	-	CASSLRPGTSGGYEQYF
TRBV5-1	18	TRBJ2-7	many	CASSLVLVGGGAVYEQYF
TRBV20-1	17	TRBJ2-1	-	CCASRGSGGHTYNEQFF
TRBV5-6	12	TRBJ1-2	many	CASSLGDVLDTF
TRBV27	17	TRBJ2-5	many	CASSLGSRRGRQETQYF
TRBV5-1	15	TRBJ2-3	many	CASSLGLAFTDTQYF
TRBV6-1	13	TRBJ1-2	few	CASSRDDYYGYTF
TRBV29-1	16	TRBJ1-2	many	CSVETGQKAAAMSYTF
TRBV20-1	14	TRBJ2-7	many	CSARRPGISYEQYF
TRBV12-3/TRBV12-4	13	TRBJ2-7	many	CASSYGSSYEQYF